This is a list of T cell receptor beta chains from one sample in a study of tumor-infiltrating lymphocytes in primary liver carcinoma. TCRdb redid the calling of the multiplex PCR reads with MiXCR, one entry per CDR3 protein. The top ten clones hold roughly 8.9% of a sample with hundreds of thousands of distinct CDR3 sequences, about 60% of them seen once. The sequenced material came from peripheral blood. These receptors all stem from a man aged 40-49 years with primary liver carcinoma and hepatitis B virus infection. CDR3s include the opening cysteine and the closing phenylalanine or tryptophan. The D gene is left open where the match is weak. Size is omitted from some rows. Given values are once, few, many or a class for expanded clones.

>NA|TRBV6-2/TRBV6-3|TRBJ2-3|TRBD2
CASRPIAGGRVDTQYF
TGTGCCAGCAGACCTATAGCGGGAGGGCGTGTAGATACGCAGTATTTT
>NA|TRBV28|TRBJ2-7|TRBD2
CASSSHQGLAVGEQYF
TGTGCCAGCAGTTCCCATCAGGGCCTAGCGGTCGGCGAGCAGTACTTC
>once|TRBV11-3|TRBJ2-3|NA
CASSLTVGAYTQYF
TGTGCCAGCAGCTTAACGGTGGGAGCATATACGCAGTATTTT
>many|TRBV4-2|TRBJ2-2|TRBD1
CASSTSTGTDLSGELFF
TGTGCCAGCAGCACAAGCACCGGGACAGACCTTTCCGGGGAGCTGTTTTTT
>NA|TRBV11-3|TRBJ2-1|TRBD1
CASNFDRDRANEQFF
TGTGCCAGCAACTTTGATCGAGACAGGGCAAATGAGCAGTTCTTC
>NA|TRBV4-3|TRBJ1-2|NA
CASSQERVGAIYGYTF
TGCGCCAGCAGCCAGGAAAGGGTCGGAGCTATTTACGGCTACACCTTC
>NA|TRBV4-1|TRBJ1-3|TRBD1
CASSQQKGAGGNTIYF
TGCGCCAGCAGCCAACAAAAGGGGGCAGGGGGAAACACCATATATTTT
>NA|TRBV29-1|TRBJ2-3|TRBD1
CSIGQGTDTQYF
TGCAGCATTGGACAGGGAACAGATACGCAATATTTT
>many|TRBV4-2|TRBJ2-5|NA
CASSQVIQETQYF
TGTGCCAGCAGCCAAGTCATTCAAGAGACCCAGTACTTC
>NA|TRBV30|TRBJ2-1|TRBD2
CAWSVPSLAGGVGNAYEQFF
TGTGCCTGGAGTGTACCGAGTCTAGCGGGAGGGGTTGGGAACGCGTATGAGCAGTTCTTC
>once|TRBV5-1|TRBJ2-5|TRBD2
CASSSGVAGTRETQYF
TGCGCCAGCAGCTCTGGAGTAGCGGGGACGAGAGAGACCCAGTACTTC
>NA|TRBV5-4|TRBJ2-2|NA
CASSPGPAQNTGELFF
TGTGCCAGCAGCCCCGGACCAGCGCAGAACACCGGGGAGCTGTTTTTT
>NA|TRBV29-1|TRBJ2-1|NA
CSVAGASRRAGQFF
TGCAGTGTTGCCGGGGCTAGCAGGAGAGCAGGGCAGTTCTTC
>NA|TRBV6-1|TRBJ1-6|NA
CASSDSPNSPLNF
TGTGCCAGCAGTGACTCTCCTAATTCACCCCTCAACTTT
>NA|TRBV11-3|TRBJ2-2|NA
CTGSPGGQNTGELFF
TGTACCGGCAGCCCCGGGGGGCAGAACACCGGGGAGCTGTTTTTT
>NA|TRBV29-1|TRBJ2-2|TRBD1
CSVVNGTANTGELFF
TGCAGCGTTGTAAACGGGACAGCCAACACCGGGGAACTGTTTTTT
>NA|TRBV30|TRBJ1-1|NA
CAWSPRVGVRTEAFF
TGTGCCTGGAGTCCCCGTGTGGGGGTTAGAACTGAAGCTTTCTTT
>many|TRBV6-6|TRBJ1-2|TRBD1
CASSRQGSSYGYTF
TGTGCCAGCAGTCGACAGGGGTCGAGCTATGGCTACACCTTC
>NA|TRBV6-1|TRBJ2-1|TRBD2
CASSRTSGPTTYSGQFF
TGTGCCAGCAGCCGGACTAGCGGGCCCACTACCTACAGTGGGCAGTTCTTC
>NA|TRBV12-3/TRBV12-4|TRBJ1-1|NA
CASSSGDNHTEAFF
TGTGCCAGCAGCTCGGGCGACAACCACACTGAAGCGTTCTTT
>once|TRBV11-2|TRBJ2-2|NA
CDSSLQNTRELFF
TGTGACAGCAGCCTGCAGAACACCCGGGAGCTGTTTTTT
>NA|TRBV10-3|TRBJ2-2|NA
CAVGGAEWGLFF
TGTGCCGTGGGAGGAGCCGAGTGGGGGCTGTTTTTT
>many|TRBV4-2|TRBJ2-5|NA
CASSQVTSGETQYF
TGTGCCAGCAGCCAGGTGACTAGTGGAGAGACCCAGTACTTC
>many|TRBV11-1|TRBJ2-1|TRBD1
CASSSGGDRGLNNEQFF
TGTGCCAGCAGCTCAGGGGGGGACAGGGGGCTCAACAATGAGCAGTTCTTC
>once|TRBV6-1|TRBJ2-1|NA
CASSERGLAGHPEQSF
TGTGCCAGCAGTGAAAGGGGGCTAGCGGGTCACCCGGAGCAGTCCTTC
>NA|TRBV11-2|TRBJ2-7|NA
CASSPTAYKQHF
TGTGCCAGCAGTCCCACTGCCTACAAGCAGCACTTC
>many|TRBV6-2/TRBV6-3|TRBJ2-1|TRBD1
CASSGGQGRPNEQFF
TGTGCCAGCAGTGGGGGACAGGGCAGGCCCAATGAGCAGTTCTTC
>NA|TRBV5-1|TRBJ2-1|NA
CASSLLQVNNEQFF
TGCGCCAGCAGCTTACTCCAGGTAAACAATGAGCAGTTCTTC
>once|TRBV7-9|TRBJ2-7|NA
CASSLGDGVSYEQYF
TGTGCCAGCAGCTTAGGGGACGGAGTCTCCTACGAGCAGTACTTC
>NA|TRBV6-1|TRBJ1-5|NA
CASSLIDTQHF
TGTGCCAGCAGTTTGATAGATACGCAGCATTTT
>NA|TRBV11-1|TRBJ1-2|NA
CAGSLVERDDYGYTF
TGCGCCGGCAGCTTAGTGGAGAGGGACGACTATGGCTACACCTTC
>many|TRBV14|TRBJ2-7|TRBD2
CASSELAGGTAYEQYF
TGTGCCAGCAGCGAACTAGCGGGAGGGACCGCCTACGAGCAGTACTTC
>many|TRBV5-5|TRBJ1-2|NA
CASSIRPGSHYGYTF
TGTGCCAGCAGCATACGACCTGGGTCGCACTATGGCTACACCTTC
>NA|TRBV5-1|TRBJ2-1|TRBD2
CASSSSLAGGGNEQFF
TGCGCCAGCAGCTCCTCGCTAGCGGGAGGAGGCAATGAGCAGTTCTTC
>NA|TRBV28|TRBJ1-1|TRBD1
CTSSRDRGWFTEAFF
TGTACCAGCAGTAGAGACAGGGGGTGGTTCACTGAAGCTTTCTTT
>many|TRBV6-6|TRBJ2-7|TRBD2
CASSIIGLASEQYF
TGTGCCAGCAGTATCATAGGACTAGCGAGCGAGCAGTACTTC
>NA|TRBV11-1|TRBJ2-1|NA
CASSKRDPSYNEQFF
TGTGCCAGCAGTAAAAGGGACCCCAGCTACAACGAGCAGTTCTTC
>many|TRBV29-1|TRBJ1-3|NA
CSVQLLSGDSGNTIYF
TGCAGCGTCCAACTACTGTCCGGGGACTCTGGAAACACCATATATTTT
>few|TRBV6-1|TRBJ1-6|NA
CASTDYNSPLHF
TGTGCCAGCACGGACTATAATTCACCCCTCCACTTT
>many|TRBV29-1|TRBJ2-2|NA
CSVSGPGNTGELFF
TGCAGCGTTTCCGGGCCGGGGAACACCGGGGAGCTGTTTTTT
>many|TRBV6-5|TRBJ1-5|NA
CASSRSWDSNQPQHF
TGTGCCAGCAGTAGGTCCTGGGATAGCAATCAGCCCCAGCATTTT
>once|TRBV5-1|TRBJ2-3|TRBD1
CTSSGQGAQDTQYF
TGCACCAGCAGCGGACAGGGGGCGCAAGATACGCAGTATTTT
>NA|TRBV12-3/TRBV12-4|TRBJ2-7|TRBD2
CSSSSRRPGSGRGRHEQYF
TGTTCCAGCTCCTCCCGTCGACCCGGTAGCGGGAGAGGTAGACACGAGCAGTACTTC
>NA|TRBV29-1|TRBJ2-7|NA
CSVGADEQYF
TGCAGTGTTGGGGCAGACGAGCAGTACTTC
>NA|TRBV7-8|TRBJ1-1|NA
CASSSVGRNTEAFF
TGTGCCAGCAGCTCGGTCGGACGGAACACTGAAGCTTTCTTT
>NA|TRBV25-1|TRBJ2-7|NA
CASSMGMGTAYEQYF
TGTGCCAGCAGTATGGGTATGGGGACCGCCTACGAGCAGTACTTC
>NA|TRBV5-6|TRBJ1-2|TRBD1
CASSSGQGRGGYTF
TGTGCCAGCAGCTCGGGACAGGGAAGAGGTGGCTACACCTTC
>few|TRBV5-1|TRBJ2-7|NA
CASSLGVLNEQYF
TGCGCCAGCAGCTTGGGGGTACTTAACGAGCAGTACTTC
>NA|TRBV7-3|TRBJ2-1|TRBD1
CASSAGTAPNEQFF
TGTGCCAGCAGCGCCGGGACAGCACCCAATGAGCAGTTCTTC
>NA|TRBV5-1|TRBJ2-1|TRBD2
CATSAAGGYNEQFF
TGCGCCACCAGCGCTGCGGGAGGTTACAATGAGCAGTTCTTC
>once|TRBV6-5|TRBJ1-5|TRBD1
CASRSTGGDQPQHF
TGTGCCAGCAGAAGTACAGGGGGGGATCAGCCCCAGCATTTT
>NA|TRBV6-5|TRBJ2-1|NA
CASSWRGSYNEQFF
TGTGCCAGCAGCTGGAGGGGTTCCTACAATGAGCAGTTCTTC
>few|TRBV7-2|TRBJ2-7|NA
CASSLAPKLTYEQYF
TGTGCCAGCAGCTTAGCCCCCAAACTTACCTACGAGCAGTACTTC
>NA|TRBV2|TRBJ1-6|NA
CASSEDLTSPLHF
TGTGCCAGCAGTGAAGACCTTACATCACCCCTCCACTTT
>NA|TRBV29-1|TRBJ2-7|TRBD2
CSVGTSVSSGEQYF
TGCAGCGTCGGGACTAGCGTGAGCTCTGGGGAGCAGTACTTC